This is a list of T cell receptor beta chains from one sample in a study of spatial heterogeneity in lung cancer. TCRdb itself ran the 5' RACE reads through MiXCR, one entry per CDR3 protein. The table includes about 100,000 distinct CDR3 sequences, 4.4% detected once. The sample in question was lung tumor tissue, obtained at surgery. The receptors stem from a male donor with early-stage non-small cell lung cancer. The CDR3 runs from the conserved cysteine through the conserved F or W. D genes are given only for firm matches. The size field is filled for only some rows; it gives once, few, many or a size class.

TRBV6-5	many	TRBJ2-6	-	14	TGTGCCACAACGGGAAGGGTTGGGGCCAACGTCCTGACTTTC	CATTGRVGANVLTF
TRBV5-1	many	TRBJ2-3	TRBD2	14	TGCGCCAGCAGCTCAGCGGGAGAGGCAGATACGCAGTATTTT	CASSSAGEADTQYF
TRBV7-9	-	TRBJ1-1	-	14	TGTGCCAGCAGCCCACAACAGGGAGGCACTGAAGCTTTCTTT	CASSPQQGGTEAFF
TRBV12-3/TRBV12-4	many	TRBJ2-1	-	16	TGTGCCAGCGGGGGGCCGAGAGGGAATATTTACAATGAGCAGTTCTTC	CASGGPRGNIYNEQFF
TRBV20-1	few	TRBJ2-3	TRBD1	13	TGCAGTGCTCTGACAGGGAGCACAGATACGCAGTATTTT	CSALTGSTDTQYF
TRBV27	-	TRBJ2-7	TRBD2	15	TGTGCCAGCAGTTTGCGGGGGTCTCCCATCTACGAGCAGTACTTC	CASSLRGSPIYEQYF
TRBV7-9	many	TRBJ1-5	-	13	TGTGCCAGCAGCTTATGGGATGGGCAGCCCCAGCATTTT	CASSLWDGQPQHF
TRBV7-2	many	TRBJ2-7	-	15	TGTGCCAGCAGCCTCTCCGGGACGTCAACTTACGAGCAGTACTTC	CASSLSGTSTYEQYF
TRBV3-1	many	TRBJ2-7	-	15	TGTGCCAGCAGCCAAGACGTAAGCCCCCACTACGAGCAGTACTTC	CASSQDVSPHYEQYF
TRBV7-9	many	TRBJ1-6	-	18	TGTGCCAGCAGCGCATCGCCCATAACAGGAAAGTATAATTCACCCCTCCACTTT	CASSASPITGKYNSPLHF
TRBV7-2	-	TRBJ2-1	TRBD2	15	TGTGCCAGCAGCTTTACTAGCGAGGTCGGGAATGAGCAGTTCTTC	CASSFTSEVGNEQFF
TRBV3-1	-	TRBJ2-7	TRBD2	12	TGTGCCAGCAGCCCGGGGGGGGCCGAGCAGTACTTC	CASSPGGAEQYF
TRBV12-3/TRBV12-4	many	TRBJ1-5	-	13	TGTGCCAGCAGTTTTGGAGGTCTCCAGCCCCAGCATTTT	CASSFGGLQPQHF
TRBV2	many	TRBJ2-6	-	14	TGTGCCAGCCCTACAGGGACTGGGGCCAACGTCCTGACTTTC	CASPTGTGANVLTF
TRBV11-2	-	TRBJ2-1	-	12	TGTGCCAGCAGTTTAATTAGAACTAAGTGCTTCTTC	CASSLIRTKCFF
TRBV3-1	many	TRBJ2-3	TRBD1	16	TGTGCCAGCAGCAGGACAGGACAGGTTCACACAGATACGCAGTATTTT	CASSRTGQVHTDTQYF
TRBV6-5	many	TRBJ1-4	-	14	TGTGCCAGCAGTCGGGGGGCTGCTAATGAAAAACTGTTTTTT	CASSRGAANEKLFF
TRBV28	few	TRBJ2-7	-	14	TGTGCCAGCAGGTGGTTGAAAGGAGGGCACGAGCAGTACTTC	CASRWLKGGHEQYF
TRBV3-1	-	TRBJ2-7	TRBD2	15	TGTGCCAGCAGCCAAACATGGGGAAGCGGGGGCGAGCAGTACTTC	CASSQTWGSGGEQYF
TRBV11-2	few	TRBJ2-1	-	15	TGTGCCAGCAGCTTAGTTTTGGGACTCCTCAATGAGCAGTTCTTC	CASSLVLGLLNEQFF
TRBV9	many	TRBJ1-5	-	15	TGTGCCAGCAGCCCCGGAAATCGGGCAAATCAGCCCCAGCATTTT	CASSPGNRANQPQHF
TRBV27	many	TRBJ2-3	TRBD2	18	TGTGCCAGCAGTTTTAGATGGGCTAGCGGGAGAGTTCTAGATACGCAGTATTTT	CASSFRWASGRVLDTQYF
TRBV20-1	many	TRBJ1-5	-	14	TGCAGTGCTAGCACCGGTGATCATGGTCAGCCCCAGCATTTT	CSASTGDHGQPQHF
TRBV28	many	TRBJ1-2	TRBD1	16	TGTGCCAGCAAAAATTGGGGGGACAGGGGTAACTATGGCTACACCTTC	CASKNWGDRGNYGYTF
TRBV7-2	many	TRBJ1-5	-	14	TGTGCCAGCAGCCTAAGGGGTGGCAATCAGCCCCAGCATTTT	CASSLRGGNQPQHF
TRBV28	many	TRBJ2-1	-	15	TGTGCCAGCAGTTTATTACAGGGTTTTAGGAATGAGCAGTTCTTC	CASSLLQGFRNEQFF
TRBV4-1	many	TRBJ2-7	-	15	TGCGCCAGCAGCCAACGCGACACCATTTCCTACGAGCAGTACTTC	CASSQRDTISYEQYF
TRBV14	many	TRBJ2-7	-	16	TGTGCCAGCAGCCCGCATTCCGTGGAGTACTACGTCAAGCAGTACTTC	CASSPHSVEYYVKQYF
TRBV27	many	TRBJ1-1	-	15	TGTGCCAGCAGTGTCCTACCGCCGGTGGGTGCTGAAGCTTTCTTT	CASSVLPPVGAEAFF
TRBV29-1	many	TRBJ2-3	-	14	TGCGCCACGTCCCTATCCGCTGGCACAGATACGCAGTATTTT	CATSLSAGTDTQYF
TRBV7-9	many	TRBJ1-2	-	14	TGTGCCAGCAGCTTAAGCACGACAACCCTTGGGTACACCTTC	CASSLSTTTLGYTF
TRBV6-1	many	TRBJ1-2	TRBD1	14	TGTGCCAGCAGTGAGACAGGGGTCATCGATGGCTACACCTTC	CASSETGVIDGYTF
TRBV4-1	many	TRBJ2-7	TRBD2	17	TGCGCCAGCAGCCCAACCTCTAGCGGGAGTGTTCTGTCCGAGCAGTACTTC	CASSPTSSGSVLSEQYF
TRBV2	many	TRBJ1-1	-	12	TGTGCCAGCAGAATCATGAACACTGAAGCTTTCTTT	CASRIMNTEAFF
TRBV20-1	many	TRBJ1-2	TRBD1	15	TGCAGTGCTAGAGACGGACAGGGATCGAACTATGGCTACACCTTC	CSARDGQGSNYGYTF
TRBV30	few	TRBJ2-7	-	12	TGTGCCTGGAGTGTGGAGCAGGGCGAGCAGTACTTC	CAWSVEQGEQYF
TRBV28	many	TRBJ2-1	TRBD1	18	TGTGCCAGCAGTCCGGGACAGGGGGGAGAAAAATTACGGGATGAGCAGTTCTTC	CASSPGQGGEKLRDEQFF
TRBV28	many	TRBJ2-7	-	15	TGTGCCAGCAGTTTATGGACTACTACCCTCTACGAGCAGTACTTC	CASSLWTTTLYEQYF
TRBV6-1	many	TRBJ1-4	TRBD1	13	TGTGCCAGCAGTGGGGGACAGATGGAAAAACTGTTTTTT	CASSGGQMEKLFF
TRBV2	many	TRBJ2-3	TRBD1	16	TGTGCCAGCAAGGGGGCTGGGTGGTCTAGCACAGATACGCAGTATTTT	CASKGAGWSSTDTQYF
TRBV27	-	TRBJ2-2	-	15	TGTGCCAGCAGTTTATGGTCTGAAATCACCGGGGAGCTGTTTTTT	CASSLWSEITGELFF
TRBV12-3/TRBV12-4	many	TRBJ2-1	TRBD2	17	TGTGCCAGCAGCCCCTATAGCGGGAGGGCCGTAGAGAATGAGCAGTTCTTC	CASSPYSGRAVENEQFF
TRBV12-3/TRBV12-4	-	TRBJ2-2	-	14	TGTGCCAGCAGCCCGGACAGATACACCGGGGAGCTGTTTTTT	CASSPDRYTGELFF
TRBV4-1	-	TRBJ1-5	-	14	TGCGCCAGCAGCCCCGGGCCCCTCGCCCAGCCCCAGCATTTT	CASSPGPLAQPQHF